This entry describes one T cell receptor (beta chain). Methods used by the authors: For nucleated cells, counts were estimated from reference gene primer amplification. Profiled with immunoSEQ multiplex PCR; TCRdb holds only in-frame clones, not every one. D and trimming were read from the DNA, whereas the V and J calls and clone size are those reported in that table. The data contain about 170,000 clones, almost 85% of them seen just once; the ten biggest clones take up roughly 8%. The data belong to a study of blood T cell repertoires in COVID-19. Study-level background: Collection of acute and convalescent COVID-19 samples took place in the United States, Italy and Spain. PBMCs, B-cell-depleted T cells, or T cells were the source of the cDNA or gDNA that made up the material.

The CDR3 is made up of 12 amino acids. The ends were cut back, 8 bases at V and 5 bases at J, with 14 bases in the middle. Germline CDR1 GTSNPN, CDR2 SVGIG (reference sequence). The sequenced sample was peripheral blood. This receptor was identified in a man between 40 and 49 years old who had recovered from COVID-19. The chain recombines TRBV30 with TRBJ2-3; D perhaps matches TRBD2 (6 bases). CDR3 in DNA: TGTGCCGGAAGGGCGGAGGGAGATACGCAGTATTTT. Its protein is CAGRAEGDTQYF. Full variable domain (outside the CDR3, taken from reference TRBV30 and TRBJ2-3): SQTIHQWPATLVQPVGSPLSLECTVEGTSNPNLYWYRQAAGRGLQLLFYSVGIGQISSEVPQNLSASRPQDRQFILSSKKLLLSDSGFYLCAGRAEGDTQYFGPGTRLTVL.